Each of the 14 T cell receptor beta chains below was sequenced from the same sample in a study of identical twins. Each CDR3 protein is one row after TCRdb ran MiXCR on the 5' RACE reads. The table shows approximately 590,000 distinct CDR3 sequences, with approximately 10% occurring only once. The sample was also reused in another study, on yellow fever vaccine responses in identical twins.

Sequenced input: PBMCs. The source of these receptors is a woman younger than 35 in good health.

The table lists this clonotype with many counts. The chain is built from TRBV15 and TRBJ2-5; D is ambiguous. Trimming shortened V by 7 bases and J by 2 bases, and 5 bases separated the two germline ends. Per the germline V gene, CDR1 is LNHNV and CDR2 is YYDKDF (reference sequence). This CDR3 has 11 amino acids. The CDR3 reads CATKSQETQYF. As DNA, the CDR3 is TGTGCCACCAAGTCGCAAGAGACCCAGTACTTC.

CDR3 nucleotide sequence: TGTGCCAGCAGGCCCGGGACAGCTAGCACAGATACGCAGTATTTT. Protein: CASRPGTASTDTQYF. This chain connects TRBV12-3 or TRBV12-4 to TRBJ2-3, with 7 positions matching TRBD1. The CDR3 consists of 15 residues. Trimming removed 6 bases from V and 0 bases from J; junction bases left unmatched: 6.

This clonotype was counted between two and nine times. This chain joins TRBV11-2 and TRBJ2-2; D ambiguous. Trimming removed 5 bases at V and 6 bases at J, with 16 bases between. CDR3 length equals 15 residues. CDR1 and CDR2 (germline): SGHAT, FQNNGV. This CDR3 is CASSPENRLPGELFF. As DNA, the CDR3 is TGTGCCAGCAGCCCCGAGAACCGGCTCCCCGGGGAGCTGTTTTTT.

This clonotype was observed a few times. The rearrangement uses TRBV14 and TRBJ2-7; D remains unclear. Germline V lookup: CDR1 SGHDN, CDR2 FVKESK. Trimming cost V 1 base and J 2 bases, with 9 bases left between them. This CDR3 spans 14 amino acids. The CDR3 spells CASSQGLGPYEQYF. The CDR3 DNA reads TGTGCCAGCAGCCAAGGACTGGGCCCCTACGAGCAGTACTTC.

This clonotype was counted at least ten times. CDR3 sequence reads: CASSLTQGPSDTQYF. For the CDR3, the DNA is TGTGCCAGCAGTCTAACACAGGGGCCCTCGGATACGCAGTATTTT. The rearrangement links TRBV27 to TRBJ2-3; 7 bases agree with TRBD1. Germline-derived CDR1 and CDR2 are MNHEY and SMNVEV (reference sequence). This CDR3 is built from 15 residues. The junction had 11 bases not matched to a gene; V was cut back by 5 bases and J by 6 bases.

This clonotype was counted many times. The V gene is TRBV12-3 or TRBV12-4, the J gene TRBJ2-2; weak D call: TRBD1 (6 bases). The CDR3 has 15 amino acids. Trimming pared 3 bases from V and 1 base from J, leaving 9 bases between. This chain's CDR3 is CASSFTGKNTGELFF. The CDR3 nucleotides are TGTGCCAGCAGTTTTACAGGGAAGAACACCGGGGAGCTGTTTTTT.

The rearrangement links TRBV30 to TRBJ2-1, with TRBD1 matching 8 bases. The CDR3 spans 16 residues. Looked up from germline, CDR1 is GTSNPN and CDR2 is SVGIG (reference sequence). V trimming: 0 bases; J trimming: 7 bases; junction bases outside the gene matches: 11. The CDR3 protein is CAWSVPDRVLSNEQFF. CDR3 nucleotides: TGTGCCTGGAGTGTACCGGACAGGGTTTTAAGTAATGAGCAGTTCTTC.

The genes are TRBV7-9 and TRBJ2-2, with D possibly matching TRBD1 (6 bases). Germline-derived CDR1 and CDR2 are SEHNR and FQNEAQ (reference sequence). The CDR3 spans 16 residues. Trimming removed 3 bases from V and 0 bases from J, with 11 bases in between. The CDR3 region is CASSFRQAANTGELFF. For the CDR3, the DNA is TGTGCCAGCAGCTTTCGACAGGCCGCGAACACCGGGGAGCTGTTTTTT. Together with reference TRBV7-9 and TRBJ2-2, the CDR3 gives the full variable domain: DTGVSQNPRHKITKRGQNVTFRCDPISEHNRLYWYRQTLGQGPEFLTYFQNEAQLEKSRLLSDRFSAERPKGSFSTLEIQRTEQGDSAMYLCASSFRQAANTGELFFGEGSRLTVL.

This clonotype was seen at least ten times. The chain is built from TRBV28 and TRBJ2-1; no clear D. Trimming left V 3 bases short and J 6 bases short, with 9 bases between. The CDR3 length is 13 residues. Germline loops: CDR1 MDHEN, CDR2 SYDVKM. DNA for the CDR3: TGTGCCAGCAGTTTCAGAGAGGCCAATGAGCAGTTCTTC. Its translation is CASSFREANEQFF.

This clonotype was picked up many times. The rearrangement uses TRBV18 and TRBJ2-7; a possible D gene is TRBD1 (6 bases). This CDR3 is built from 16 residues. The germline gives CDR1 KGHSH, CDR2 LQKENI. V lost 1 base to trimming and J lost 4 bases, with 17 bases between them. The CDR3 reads CASSPRDARGLYEQYF. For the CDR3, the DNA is TGTGCCAGCTCACCACGGGACGCCAGGGGATTGTACGAGCAGTACTTC.

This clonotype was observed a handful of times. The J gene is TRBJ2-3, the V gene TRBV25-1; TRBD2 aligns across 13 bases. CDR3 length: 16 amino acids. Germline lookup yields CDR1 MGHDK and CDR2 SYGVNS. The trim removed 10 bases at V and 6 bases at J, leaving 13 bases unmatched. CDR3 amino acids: CATKKGTSGTDDTQYF. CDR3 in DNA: TGTGCCACCAAGAAAGGGACTAGCGGGACGGACGATACGCAGTATTTT.

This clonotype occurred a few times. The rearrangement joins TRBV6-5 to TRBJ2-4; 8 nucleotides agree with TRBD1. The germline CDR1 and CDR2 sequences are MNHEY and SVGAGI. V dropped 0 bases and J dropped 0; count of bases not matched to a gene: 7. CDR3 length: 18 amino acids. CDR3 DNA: TGTGCCAGCAGTTACTCCCGGACAGGGAAACTAGCCAAAAACATTCAGTACTTC. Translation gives CASSYSRTGKLAKNIQYF.

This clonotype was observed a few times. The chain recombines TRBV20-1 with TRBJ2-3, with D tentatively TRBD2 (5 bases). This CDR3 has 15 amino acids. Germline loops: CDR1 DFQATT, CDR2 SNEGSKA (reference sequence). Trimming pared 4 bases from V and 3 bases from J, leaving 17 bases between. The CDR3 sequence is CSATIRRSSTDTQYF. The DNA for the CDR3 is TGCAGTGCTACAATTAGGAGGTCTTCGACAGATACGCAGTATTTT.

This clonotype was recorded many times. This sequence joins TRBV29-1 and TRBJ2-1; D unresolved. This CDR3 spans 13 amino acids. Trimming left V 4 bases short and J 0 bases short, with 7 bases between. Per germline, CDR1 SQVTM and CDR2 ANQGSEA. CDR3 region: CSVGPFSYNEQFF. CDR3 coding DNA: TGCAGCGTTGGGCCGTTCTCCTACAATGAGCAGTTCTTC.